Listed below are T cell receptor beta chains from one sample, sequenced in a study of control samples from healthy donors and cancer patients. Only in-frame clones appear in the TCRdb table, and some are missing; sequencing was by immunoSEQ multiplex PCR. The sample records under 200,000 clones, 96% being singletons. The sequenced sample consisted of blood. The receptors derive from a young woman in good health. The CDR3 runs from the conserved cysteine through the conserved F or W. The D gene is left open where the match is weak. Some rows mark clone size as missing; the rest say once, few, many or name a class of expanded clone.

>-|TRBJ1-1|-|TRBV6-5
TGTGCCAGCAGTACAGGGTTGAACACTGAAGCTTTCTTT
CASSTGLNTEAFF
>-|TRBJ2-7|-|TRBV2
TGTGCCAGCAGCGCATCAGGGGTCCACGAGCAGTACTTC
CASSASGVHEQYF
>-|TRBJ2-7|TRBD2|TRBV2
TGTGCCAGCAGTGATTGGGGTCACGGACTAGCGGGAGGGCTCGGCGAGCAGTACTTC
CASSDWGHGLAGGLGEQYF
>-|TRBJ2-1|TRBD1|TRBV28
TGTGCCAGCAGCTACAACCCCGGGACAGGGGAGAATGAGCAGTTCTTC
CASSYNPGTGENEQFF
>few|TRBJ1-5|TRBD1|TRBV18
TGTGCCAGCTCAGCGACAGGGGTTAGCAATCAGCCCCAGCATTTT
CASSATGVSNQPQHF
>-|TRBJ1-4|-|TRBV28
TGTGCCAGGGGAACAGGTCGCCCTGCTGTAACTAATGAAAAACTGTTTTTT
CARGTGRPAVTNEKLFF
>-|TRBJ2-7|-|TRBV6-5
TGTGCCAGCAGTTACCGGGACATCGAGCAGTACTTC
CASSYRDIEQYF
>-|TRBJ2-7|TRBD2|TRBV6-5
TGTGCCAGCAGGCGGACTAGCGGGGCAACCTACGAGCAGTACTTC
CASRRTSGATYEQYF
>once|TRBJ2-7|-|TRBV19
TGTGCCAGTAGTTATTCAGGGTACGAGCAGTACTTC
CASSYSGYEQYF
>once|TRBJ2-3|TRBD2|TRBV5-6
TGTGCCAGCAGCTCAACTAGCGGGGCAAATACGCAGTATTTT
CASSSTSGANTQYF
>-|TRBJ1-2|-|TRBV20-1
TGCAGTGCTAGTCCCCCAGGGGACTACTACTATGGCTACACCTTC
CSASPPGDYYYGYTF
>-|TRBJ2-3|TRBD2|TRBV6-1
TGTGCCAGCAGTGAAGAGCGGGGGGGCACAGATACGCAGTATTTT
CASSEERGGTDTQYF
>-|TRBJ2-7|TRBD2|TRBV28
TGTGCCAGCAGTCTTCAGGGACTAGCGGGCGACTACGAGCAGTACTTC
CASSLQGLAGDYEQYF
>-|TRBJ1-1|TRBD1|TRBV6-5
TGTGCCAGCAGTTACCAGGGGGTTGAAGCTTTCTTT
CASSYQGVEAFF
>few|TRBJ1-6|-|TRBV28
TGTGCCAGCACCGGGAGGTCCTATAATTCACCCCTCCACTTT
CASTGRSYNSPLHF